This note documents a single T cell receptor beta chain sequence. This specimen belongs to a study of control samples from healthy donors and cancer patients. TCRdb's copy holds only in-frame clones and misses some; the assay was immunoSEQ multiplex PCR. The sample shows approximately 140,000 clones, 85% to 90% of them seen only once. Deletions cut 6 bases from V and 7 bases from J, with 4 bases between. This CDR3 is built from 10 residues. The sample consisted of PBMCs. This sequence was found in a man aged 50 to 60 with head and neck cancer. V is TRBV12-3 or TRBV12-4 and J is TRBJ2-1; D is uncertain. As DNA, the CDR3 is TGTGCCAGCAGCGGGAATGAGCAGTTCTTC. Protein product: CASSGNEQFF.